The rows below give T cell receptor beta chains drawn from one sample of a study of blood T cell repertoires in COVID-19. The table came from immunoSEQ multiplex PCR; TCRdb's copy has only in-frame clones and leaves some out. The sample yields roughly 320,000 clones, approximately 89% seen once. The sample comprised peripheral blood. These receptor sequences come from a woman younger than 45 with COVID-19, enrolled during active disease. Both conserved end residues are part of each CDR3. A D gene is named only where the DNA matches it firmly. Size is omitted from some rows. Given values are once, few, many or a class for expanded clones.

J	D	size	V	DNA	CDR3
TRBJ2-1	TRBD2	once	TRBV5-4	TGTGCCAGCAGGGCCCTAGCGGGGGGATTTAATGAGCAGTTCTTC	CASRALAGGFNEQFF
TRBJ2-1	NA	NA	TRBV2	TGTGCCAGCAGACCTAGGGGGGGGTTTTACAATGAGCAGTTCTTC	CASRPRGGFYNEQFF
TRBJ1-1	NA	NA	TRBV29-1	TGCAGCGTTGTGCAGAACATGAACACTGAAGCTTTCTTT	CSVVQNMNTEAFF
TRBJ2-2	NA	NA	TRBV28	TGTGCCAGCAGTTCCCCCGAGGGGGTTCGCACCGGGGAGCTGTTTTTT	CASSSPEGVRTGELFF
TRBJ1-2	NA	NA	TRBV15	TGTGCCACCAACGACGGGGATGGCTATGGCTACACCTTC	CATNDGDGYGYTF
TRBJ2-7	NA	NA	TRBV5-5	TGTGCCAGCAGCTTTCGAATCCCCGACAACGAGCAGTACTTC	CASSFRIPDNEQYF
TRBJ1-5	TRBD1	once	TRBV24-1	TGTGCCACCAGTGACCGGGACAGCTTACCCTCAAGGCCCCAGCATTTT	CATSDRDSLPSRPQHF
TRBJ1-1	NA	NA	TRBV11-3	TGTGCCAGCAGCCCCGGTGGGCAGACCAACACTGAAGCTTTCTTT	CASSPGGQTNTEAFF
TRBJ1-3	NA	NA	TRBV11-3	TGTGCCAGCAGCTCCCCCAGAAGGAATGGACAGTCTGGAAACACCATATATTTT	CASSSPRRNGQSGNTIYF
TRBJ1-4	NA	NA	TRBV4-1	TGCGCCAGCAGCCAAGAATCAGGGAGGGATGAAAAACTGTTTTTT	CASSQESGRDEKLFF
TRBJ2-7	NA	NA	TRBV4-3	TGCGCCAGCAGCCAACTTAGGGGGACAACCTACGAGCAGTACTTC	CASSQLRGTTYEQYF
TRBJ1-1	TRBD1	NA	TRBV13	TGTGCCAGCAGCTCACGCCCACAGGGGATGAACACTGAAGCTTTCTTT	CASSSRPQGMNTEAFF
TRBJ1-4	NA	NA	TRBV27	TGTGCCAGCAGTTTACGGGGGGCTGAGGGTGAAAAACTGTTTTTT	CASSLRGAEGEKLFF
TRBJ2-7	NA	NA	TRBV5-1	TGCGCCAGCAGCTCCGGGACAAGGACCTACGAGCAGTACTTC	CASSSGTRTYEQYF
TRBJ2-2	TRBD1	NA	TRBV29-1	TGCAGCGCCTGGACAGGGATGAACACCGGGGAGCTGTTTTTT	CSAWTGMNTGELFF
TRBJ2-3	TRBD2	NA	TRBV4-3	TGCGCCAGCAGCCAAGAACTAGCGGGGGGCCCAGATACGCAGTATTTT	CASSQELAGGPDTQYF
TRBJ1-4	NA	once	TRBV19	TGTGCCAGTAGTATTGGAGTAATTAATGAAAAACTGTTTTTT	CASSIGVINEKLFF
TRBJ1-6	TRBD1	NA	TRBV7-9	TGTGCCAGCAGCTACCAGACAGGGATTGGTTCACCCCTCCACTTT	CASSYQTGIGSPLHF
TRBJ1-6	TRBD1	NA	TRBV6-5	TGTGCCAGCAAGAGGGACAGGGGCAATTCACCCCTCCACTTT	CASKRDRGNSPLHF
TRBJ2-7	NA	NA	TRBV6-2/TRBV6-3	TGTGCCAGCAGCACCTCCGGAACAGCCTCATACGAGCAGTACTTC	CASSTSGTASYEQYF
TRBJ2-3	TRBD2	NA	TRBV5-1	TGCGCCAGCAGCCCGGGGGGGACCACAGATACGCAGTATTTT	CASSPGGTTDTQYF
TRBJ1-3	NA	few	TRBV5-1	TGCGCCAGCAGCTTGGACAGCGGAAACACCATATATTTT	CASSLDSGNTIYF
TRBJ2-1	NA	NA	TRBV5-5	TGTGCCAGCAGCTTGCGGAGCCAACCACCCCCTTACAATGAGCAGTTCTTC	CASSLRSQPPPYNEQFF
TRBJ1-5	NA	NA	TRBV19	TGTGCCAGTAGTATAGTTGATCGCAGTTCTCAGCCCCAGCATTTT	CASSIVDRSSQPQHF
TRBJ1-6	NA	NA	TRBV6-1	TGTGCCAGCAGTGACCCACAGAGCTCCTATAATTCACCCCTCCACTTT	CASSDPQSSYNSPLHF
TRBJ2-5	NA	NA	TRBV4-1	TGCGCCAGCAGCCAAGGTCCTATCTTCAGGAGCAGGGGACAAGAGACCCAGTACTTC	CASSQGPIFRSRGQETQYF
TRBJ1-4	NA	NA	TRBV20-1	TGCAGTGCTAGAGACCGGGAGCGACTGTTTTTT	CSARDRERLFF
TRBJ1-6	TRBD1	NA	TRBV6-5	TGTGCCAGCAGTCACCGGGACAGGGGTTCACCCCTCCACTTT	CASSHRDRGSPLHF
TRBJ1-4	NA	NA	TRBV5-4	TGTGCCAGCAGCTTGGACAGAGTTCATGAAAAACTGTTTTTT	CASSLDRVHEKLFF
TRBJ1-6	NA	NA	TRBV5-1	TGCGCCAGCAGCTCCGGTAGCGGGGATCCCCTCCACTTT	CASSSGSGDPLHF
TRBJ2-5	TRBD2	NA	TRBV6-1	TGTGCCAGCAGTGAAGGGATTAGCGGGGGGATAGGGGAGACCCAGTACTTC	CASSEGISGGIGETQYF
TRBJ2-5	TRBD2	NA	TRBV15	TGTGCCACCGGACTAGCGGTAGGAGAGACCCAGTACTTC	CATGLAVGETQYF
TRBJ1-2	NA	NA	TRBV6-5	TGTGCCAGCAGTCTCCCGGGGGGGTATGGCTACACCTTC	CASSLPGGYGYTF
TRBJ1-4	NA	NA	TRBV30	TGTGCCTGGAGTTACGACGGAGATGAAAAACTGTTTTTT	CAWSYDGDEKLFF
TRBJ1-3	NA	NA	TRBV3-1/TRBV3-2	TGTGCCAGCAGCCAAGTCGCAGCGAGCTCTGGAAACACCATATATTTT	CASSQVAASSGNTIYF
TRBJ2-7	TRBD1	once	TRBV5-6	TGTGCCAGCAGCTTACTGGCCGGGACAGGGGGCTACGAGCAGTACTTC	CASSLLAGTGGYEQYF
TRBJ1-1	TRBD1	few	TRBV29-1	TGCAGCGTTGAGCCGACAGGGCTCGTACGGGGCACTGAAGCTTTCTTT	CSVEPTGLVRGTEAFF
TRBJ2-5	NA	NA	TRBV19	TGTGCCAGTAGTGAACTAGCAAAAGAGACCCAGTACTTC	CASSELAKETQYF
TRBJ2-2	TRBD2	few	TRBV2	TGTGCCAGCAGTTTGACTAGCGGGGGCCCGAACACCGGGGAGCTGTTTTTT	CASSLTSGGPNTGELFF
TRBJ1-6	NA	NA	TRBV2	TGTGCCAGCAGTGAGCGACAGGCAAATTCACCCCTCCACTTT	CASSERQANSPLHF
TRBJ1-3	NA	NA	TRBV25-1	TGTGCCAGCGGGGAACAGGGAGGAAACACCATATATTTT	CASGEQGGNTIYF